This passage covers 11 T cell receptor beta chains from one sample sequenced in a study of T-cell reconstitution after alpha-beta-depleted transplantation in children. Unique molecular identifiers tagged the TCRbeta library. TCRdb re-called the PCR reads through MiXCR, storing one row per CDR3 protein. The table lists about 980,000 distinct CDR3 sequences, about 29% of them singletons, with under 30% in the top ten. This material consisted of PBMCs, mostly from graft donor cells, taken 360 days after TCRalphabeta/CD19-depleted stem cell transplant. Every receptor here comes from a boy younger than two who had a stem cell transplant for SCID, so the T cells may come from the graft donor.

This clonotype was recorded a few times. The chain links TRBV7-9 to TRBJ1-1; a possible D gene is TRBD1 (6 bases). CDR1 and CDR2 from the germline V gene are SEHNR and FQNEAQ (reference sequence). The V end lost 1 base, the J end lost 6 bases, and 15 bases lay between the germline ends. The CDR3 length is 15 residues. The CDR3 DNA sequence: TGTGCCAGCAGCTTAGATGGTTCCAGGGGCGCTGAAGCTTTCTTT. Translated, it gives CASSLDGSRGAEAFF.

V usage is TRBV3-1 and J usage is TRBJ1-3; no definite D call. Germline CDR1 reads LGHDT; CDR2 reads YNNKEL (reference sequence). Trimming cost V 0 bases and J 1 base, with 7 bases left between them. The CDR3 runs 15 residues. The DNA for the CDR3 is TGTGCCAGCAGCCAAGACGGAAAGTCTGGAAACACCATATATTTT. This sequence encodes CASSQDGKSGNTIYF.

The chain combines TRBV5-1 with TRBJ2-5; D remains ambiguous. V lost 7 bases and J 1 base, leaving 8 bases between the germline ends. CDR3 length equals 12 residues. Looked up from germline, CDR1 is SGHRS and CDR2 is YFSETQ. The CDR3 loop reads CASAHPQETQYF. CDR3 nucleotide sequence: TGCGCCAGCGCCCACCCCCAAGAGACCCAGTACTTC. Together with reference TRBV5-1 and TRBJ2-5, the CDR3 gives the full variable domain: KAGVTQTPRYLIKTRGQQVTLSCSPISGHRSVSWYQQTPGQGLQFLFEYFSETQRNKGNFPGRFSGRQFSNSRSEMNVSTLELGDSALYLCASAHPQETQYFGPGTRLLVL.

This clonotype showed up just a few times. The chain links TRBV3-1 to TRBJ2-1; tentative D call: TRBD2 (5 bases). The CDR3 has 15 amino acids. From germline, CDR1 is LGHDT and CDR2 YNNKEL (reference sequence). V was trimmed by 3 bases and J by 10 bases, leaving 19 bases between them. The CDR3 spells CASSQVRAGPGEQFF. In nucleotides, the CDR3 is TGTGCCAGCAGCCAGGTCCGGGCGGGTCCGGGAGAGCAGTTCTTC.

The rearrangement joins TRBV4-2 to TRBJ2-5; 8 nucleotides align to TRBD2. The CDR3 length is 19 residues. V lost 1 base to trimming and J lost 3 bases; unmatched junction nucleotides: 16. The germline V gene has CDR1 LGHNA and CDR2 YNFKEQ. CDR3 sequence (DNA): TGTGCCAGCAGCCAAGGTTTTCCGGGAACTAGCGGATCCGAAGAGACCCAGTACTTC. Translated: CASSQGFPGTSGSEETQYF.

The chain uses TRBV7-2 and TRBJ1-2; TRBD1 is a possible D gene (5 bases). The length of the CDR3 is 14 residues. Germline V gene data show CDR1 as SGHTA and CDR2 as FQGNSA. The ends were cut back, 4 bases at V and 10 bases at J, with 19 bases in the middle. The CDR3, as DNA: TGTGCCAGCAGCTCCCGATGGGGGGATTTTCTCTACACCTTC. It is translated as CASSSRWGDFLYTF.

The rearrangement joins TRBV28 to TRBJ2-1; D perhaps matches TRBD2 (6 bases). There are 16 residues in the CDR3. V shed 3 bases and J shed 3 bases, with 15 bases lying between them. Germline lookup yields CDR1 MDHEN and CDR2 SYDVKM. CDR3 region: CASSFLTGLNYNEQFF. In nucleotides, the CDR3 is TGTGCCAGCAGTTTCCTAACGGGACTCAACTACAATGAGCAGTTCTTC.

The V and J genes are TRBV11-2 and TRBJ2-7, with D unclear. From germline, CDR1 is SGHAT and CDR2 FQNNGV. The CDR3 runs 15 residues. V shed 2 bases and J shed 2 bases, with 13 bases lying between them. CDR3 protein: CASSLLRSTPYEQYF. The CDR3 coding sequence is TGTGCCAGCAGCTTACTACGTTCGACTCCCTACGAGCAGTACTTC.

This chain's CDR3 is CASSLALGAYNEQFF. CDR3 sequence (DNA): TGCGCCAGCAGCTTGGCCCTGGGGGCCTACAATGAGCAGTTCTTC. V gene TRBV5-1 combines with J gene TRBJ2-1; D is tentatively TRBD1 or TRBD2 (5 bases each). The CDR3 runs 15 residues. V was shortened by 0 bases and J by 2 bases, with 9 bases between the two germline ends. Per the germline V gene, CDR1 is SGHRS and CDR2 is YFSETQ.

This clonotype was counted between two and nine times. V and J are TRBV4-1 and TRBJ2-2, with TRBD1 identical over 8 bases. The germline V gene has CDR1 MGHRA and CDR2 YSYEKL. Trimming cost V 2 bases and J 7 bases; bases outside gene matches: 6. This CDR3 contains 15 residues. In DNA, the CDR3 is TGCGCCAGCAGCCAAAAGGACAGGGACAACGGGGAGCTGTTTTTT. Translation: CASSQKDRDNGELFF.

The chain combines TRBV12-3 or TRBV12-4 with TRBJ2-7, with TRBD1 identical over 7 bases. J gave up 2 bases and V 6 bases, and 7 bases lay outside the gene matches. This CDR3 spans 14 amino acids. This CDR3 is CASRGPGQTYEQYF. CDR3 coding DNA: TGTGCCAGCAGGGGACCGGGACAGACCTACGAGCAGTACTTC.